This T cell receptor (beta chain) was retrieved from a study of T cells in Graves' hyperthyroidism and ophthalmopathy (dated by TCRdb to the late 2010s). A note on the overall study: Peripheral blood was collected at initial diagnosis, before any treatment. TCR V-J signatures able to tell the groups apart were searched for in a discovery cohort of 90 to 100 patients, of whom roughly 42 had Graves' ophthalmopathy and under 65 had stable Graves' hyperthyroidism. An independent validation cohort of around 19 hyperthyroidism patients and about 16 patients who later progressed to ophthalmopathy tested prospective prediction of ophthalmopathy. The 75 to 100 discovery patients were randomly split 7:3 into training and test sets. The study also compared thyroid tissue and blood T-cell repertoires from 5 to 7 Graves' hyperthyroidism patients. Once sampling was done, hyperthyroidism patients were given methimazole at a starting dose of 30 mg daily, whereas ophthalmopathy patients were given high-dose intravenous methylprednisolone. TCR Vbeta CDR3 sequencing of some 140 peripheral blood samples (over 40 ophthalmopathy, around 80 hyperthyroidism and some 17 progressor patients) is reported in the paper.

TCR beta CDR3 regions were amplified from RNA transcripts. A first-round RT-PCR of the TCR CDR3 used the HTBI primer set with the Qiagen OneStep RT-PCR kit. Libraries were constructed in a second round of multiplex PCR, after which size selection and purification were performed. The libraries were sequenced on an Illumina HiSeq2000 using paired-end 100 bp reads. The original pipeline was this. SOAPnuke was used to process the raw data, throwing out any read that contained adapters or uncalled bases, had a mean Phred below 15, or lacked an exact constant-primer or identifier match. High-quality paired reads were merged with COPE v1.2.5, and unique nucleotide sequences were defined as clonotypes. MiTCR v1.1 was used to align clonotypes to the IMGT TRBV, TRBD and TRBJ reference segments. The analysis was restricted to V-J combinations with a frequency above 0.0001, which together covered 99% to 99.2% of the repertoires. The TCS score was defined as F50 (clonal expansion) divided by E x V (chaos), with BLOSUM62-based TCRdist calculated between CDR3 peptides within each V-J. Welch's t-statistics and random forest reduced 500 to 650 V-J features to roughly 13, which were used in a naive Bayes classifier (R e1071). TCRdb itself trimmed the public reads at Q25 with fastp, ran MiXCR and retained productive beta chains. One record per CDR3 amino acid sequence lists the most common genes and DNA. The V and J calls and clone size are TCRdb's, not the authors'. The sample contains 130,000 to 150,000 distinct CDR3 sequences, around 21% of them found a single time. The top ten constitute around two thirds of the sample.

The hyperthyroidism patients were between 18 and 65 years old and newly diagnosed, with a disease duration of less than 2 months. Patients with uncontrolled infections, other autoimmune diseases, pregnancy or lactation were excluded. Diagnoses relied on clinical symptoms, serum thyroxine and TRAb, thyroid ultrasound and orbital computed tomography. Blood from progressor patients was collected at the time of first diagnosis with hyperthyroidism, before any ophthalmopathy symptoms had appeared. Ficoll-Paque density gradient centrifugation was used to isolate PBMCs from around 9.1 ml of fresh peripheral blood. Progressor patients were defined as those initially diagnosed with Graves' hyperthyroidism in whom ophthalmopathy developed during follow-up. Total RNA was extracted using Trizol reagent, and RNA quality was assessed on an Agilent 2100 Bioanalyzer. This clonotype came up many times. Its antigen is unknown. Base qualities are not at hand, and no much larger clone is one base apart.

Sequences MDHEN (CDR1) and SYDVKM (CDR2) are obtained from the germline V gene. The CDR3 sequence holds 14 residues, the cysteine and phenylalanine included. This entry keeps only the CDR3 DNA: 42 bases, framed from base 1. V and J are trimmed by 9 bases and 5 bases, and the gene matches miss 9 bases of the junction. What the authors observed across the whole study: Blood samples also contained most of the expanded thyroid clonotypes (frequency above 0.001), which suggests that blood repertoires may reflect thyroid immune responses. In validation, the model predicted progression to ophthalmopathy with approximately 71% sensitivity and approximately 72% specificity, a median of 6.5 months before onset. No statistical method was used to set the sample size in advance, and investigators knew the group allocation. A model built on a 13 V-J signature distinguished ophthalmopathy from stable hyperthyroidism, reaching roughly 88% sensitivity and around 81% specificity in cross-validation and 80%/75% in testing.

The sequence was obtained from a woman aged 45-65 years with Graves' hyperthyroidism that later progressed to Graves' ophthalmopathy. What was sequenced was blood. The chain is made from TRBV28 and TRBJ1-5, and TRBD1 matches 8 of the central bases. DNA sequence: TGTGCCAGTACATCGGGACAGGCACATCAGCCCCAGCATTTT. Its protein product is CASTSGQAHQPQHF.